The next 12 T cell receptor beta chains were all read from a single sample in a study of cytomegalovirus exposure and HLA in healthy donors listed by TCRdb under 2017. Library preparation employed the immunoSEQ multiplex PCR assay. The multiplex PCR relied on a mix of 60 forward primers for TCR Vbeta segments and 13 reverse primers for TCR Jbeta segments. TCRdb holds this immuneACCESS table with in-frame rearrangements only. Some clones are missing; in checked studies, unresolved V genes explain under half, and the rest has no known cause. Present in this sample are 55,000 to 70,000 clones, 70% of which were seen just once. The top ten constitute 15% to 20% of the sample. The specimen was PBMCs. The source of these receptors is a woman in her sixties in good health and CMV-seropositive.

CDR3 DNA sequence: TGTGCCTGGGAACGAAGGAGAAAGGATACGCAGTATTTT. Its translation is CAWERRRKDTQYF. The rearrangement uses TRBV30 and TRBJ2-3, with D uncertain. CDR3 length: 13 amino acids. V lost 5 bases, J lost 6 bases, and 15 bases lay in between. CDR1 and CDR2 from the germline V gene are GTSNPN and SVGIG (reference sequence). Full variable domain (missing parts from reference TRBV30 and TRBJ2-3): SQTIHQWPATLVQPVGSPLSLECTVEGTSNPNLYWYRQAAGRGLQLLFYSVGIGQISSEVPQNLSASRPQDRQFILSSKKLLLSDSGFYLCAWERRRKDTQYFGPGTRLTVL.

Turning to this clone: One end of the junction is discordant with germline, which a read error may explain. This chain connects TRBV6-1 to TRBJ2-3, with D uncertain. The CDR3 contains 11 residues. Germline lookup yields CDR1 MNHNS and CDR2 SASEGT. The chain's CDR3 is CASSEGLERDF. The DNA for the CDR3 is TGTGCCAGCAGTGAGGGTTTGGAACGGGATTTT.

A remark on this clone: Sequence at one end of the junction differs from germline and may be a read error. The genes are TRBV7-2 and TRBJ1-1; D may be TRBD1 (6 bases). This CDR3 has 14 amino acids. Germline CDR1 is SGHTA and CDR2 is FQGNSA. As DNA, the CDR3 is TGTGCCAGCAACTTAGTTCGTACTGGGGACAAAGCTTTCTTT. Encoded protein: CASNLVRTGDKAFF.

The chain combines TRBV4-1 with TRBJ2-5; 10 bases align to TRBD1. The J call may be incorrect, as the DNA end agrees better with TRBJ2-7. Germline CDR1 and CDR2: MGHRA and YSYEKL. The CDR3 contains 14 residues. The CDR3 DNA sequence: TGCGCCAGCAGCCGCGGACAGGGGGTTGACGAGCAGTACTTC. This gives the protein CASSRGQGVDEQYF.

The V and J genes are TRBV18 and TRBJ1-1, with D perhaps TRBD1 (6 bases). This CDR3 spans 16 amino acids. The V gene lost 2 bases and the J gene lost 3 bases, with 16 bases spanning the gap. The germline V gene encodes CDR1 KGHSH and CDR2 LQKENI. CDR3 region: CASSPGSTGFDTEAFF. CDR3 bases: TGTGCCAGCTCACCAGGCAGTACAGGGTTCGACACTGAAGCTTTCTTT.

The gene calls are TRBV7-3 and TRBJ2-1; 9 bases fit TRBD2. V trimming: 3 bases; J trimming: 8 bases; junction bases outside the gene matches: 8. CDR1 SGHTA and CDR2 FQGTGA come from the germline V gene. CDR3 length: 15 residues. CDR3 nucleotide sequence: TGTGCCAGCAGCTTTAGCGGGGGTGAGAACTATGAGCAGTTCTTC. This encodes CASSFSGGENYEQFF. The full variable domain, completed using reference TRBV7-3 and TRBJ2-1, is GAGVSQTPSNKVTEKGKYVELRCDPISGHTALYWYRQSLGQGPEFLIYFQGTGAADDSGLPNDRFFAVRPEGSVSTLKIQRTERGDSAVYLCASSFSGGENYEQFFGPGTRLTVL.

This chain uses TRBV9 with TRBJ1-5; D call uncertain. Germline V gene lookup returns CDR1 SGDLS and CDR2 YYNGEE. This CDR3 region has 16 residues. V dropped 4 bases and J dropped 0 bases, with 14 bases sitting between them. CDR3 nucleotides: TGTGCCAGCAGCCCGGACGGAGGCTATAGCAATCAGCCCCAGCATTTT. Its translation is CASSPDGGYSNQPQHF.

This rearrangement joins TRBV27 to TRBJ2-7; TRBD1 agrees at 9 bases. The CDR3 runs to 13 residues. The germline V gene encodes CDR1 MNHEY and CDR2 SMNVEV (reference sequence). V shed 7 bases and J 3 bases; nucleotides not matched to a gene: 4. Written as DNA, the CDR3 is TGTGCCAGCATGCCGGGACAGGGCTACGAGCAGTACTTC. It codes for CASMPGQGYEQYF.

This clone has just one count. This chain connects TRBV5-8 to TRBJ1-4; 12 nucleotides line up with TRBD1. This CDR3 contains 15 residues. Germline CDR1 reads SGHTS; CDR2 reads YDEGEE. The ends lost 4 bases at V and 7 bases at J; junction bases unmatched: 5. DNA for the CDR3: TGTGCCAGCAGCAGGGACAGGGGGCGATCTGAAAAACTGTTTTTT. This encodes CASSRDRGRSEKLFF.

In this sample, this clone turned up a few times. Germline is not matched at one junction end, which may reflect a read error. V and J are TRBV7-9 and TRBJ2-6; no clear D gene. The CDR3 covers 18 residues. CDR1 and CDR2 from the germline V gene are SEHNR and FQNEAQ (reference sequence). For the CDR3, the DNA is TGTTCCAGCAGCTTAGACGTTTCTAGGTTACCTGGGGCCAACGTCCTGACTTTC. Amino acid sequence: CSSSLDVSRLPGANVLTF.

The V and J genes are TRBV10-3 and TRBJ1-1; 7 bases fit TRBD1. Trimming took 3 bases from V and 5 from J; bases not matched to a gene: 9. The germline V gene encodes CDR1 ENHRY and CDR2 SYGVKD. The CDR3 spans 15 residues. Here the CDR3 reads CAISDSDREETEAFF. For the CDR3, the DNA is TGTGCCATCAGTGACTCCGACAGGGAGGAGACTGAAGCTTTCTTT.

The chain uses TRBV11-2 and TRBJ1-2; possibly TRBD1 for D (5 bases). With 4 bases removed from V and 4 bases from J, the gap between germline ends came to 22 bases. This CDR3 has 17 amino acids. Germline-derived CDR1 and CDR2 are SGHAT and FQNNGV. CDR3 residues: CASSSRNQGPKGYGYTF. CDR3 nucleotides: TGTGCCAGCAGCTCTAGGAACCAGGGCCCAAAAGGCTATGGCTACACCTTC.